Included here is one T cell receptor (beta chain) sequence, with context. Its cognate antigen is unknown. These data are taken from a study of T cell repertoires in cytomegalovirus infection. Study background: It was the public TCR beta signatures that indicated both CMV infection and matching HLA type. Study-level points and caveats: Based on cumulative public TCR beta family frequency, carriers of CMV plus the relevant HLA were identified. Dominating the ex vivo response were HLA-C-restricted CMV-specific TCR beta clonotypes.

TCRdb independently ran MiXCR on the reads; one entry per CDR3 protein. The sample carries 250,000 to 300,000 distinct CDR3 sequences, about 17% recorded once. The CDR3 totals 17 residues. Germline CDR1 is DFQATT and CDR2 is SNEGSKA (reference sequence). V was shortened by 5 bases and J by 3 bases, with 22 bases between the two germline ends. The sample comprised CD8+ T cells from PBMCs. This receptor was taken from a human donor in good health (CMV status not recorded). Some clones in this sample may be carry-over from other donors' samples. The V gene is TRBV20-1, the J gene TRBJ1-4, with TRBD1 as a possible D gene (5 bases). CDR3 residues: CSAAPETVVSPNEKLFF. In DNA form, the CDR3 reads TGCAGTGCTGCCCCGGAGACAGTCGTTTCACCTAATGAAAAACTGTTTTTT.